A single sample gave rise to the 16 T cell receptor beta chains below, sequenced in a study of metastatic and nonmetastatic thyroid tumors. Patients underwent thyroid surgery, and none had received any treatment before it. TCRdb re-clonotyped the PCR reads via MiXCR. The sample has about 42,000 clones, about an eighth seen once; the top ten hold roughly 9%. The sequencing sample was made of blood. The receptor set was obtained from a male donor with papillary thyroid cancer or a benign thyroid nodule (not recorded which). Some clones in this sample may be carry-over from other donors' samples.

This clone has at least ten counts. V gene TRBV19 combines with J gene TRBJ2-3; D is possibly TRBD1 (6 bases). CDR1 is LNHDA and CDR2 is SQIVND in the germline V gene (reference sequence). This CDR3 spans 14 amino acids. Between the trimmed V and J ends, which lost 3 bases and 2 bases, there was a span of 9 bases. For the CDR3, the DNA is TGTGCCAGTAGTATGAACAGGGCCACAGATACGCAGTATTTT. Amino acid sequence: CASSMNRATDTQYF.

This clone occurred many times. The rearrangement joins TRBV6-1 to TRBJ1-1, with a weak D call TRBD1 (5 bases). CDR1 and CDR2 from the germline V gene are MNHNS and SASEGT. V lost 2 bases to trimming and J lost 5 bases, with 18 bases between them. This CDR3 spans 16 amino acids. The CDR3 protein is CASSERGILGLTEAFF. CDR3 in DNA: TGTGCCAGCAGTGAAAGGGGCATCCTTGGGTTAACTGAAGCTTTCTTT.

This clone came up many times. A much larger clone is a single base away; this may be a read error. This chain uses TRBV24-1 with TRBJ1-2; D is uncertain. The V end was cut by 5 bases, the J end by 7 bases, with 10 bases between. Per the germline V gene, CDR1 is KGHDR and CDR2 is SFDVKD. CDR3 length: 12 residues. For the CDR3, the DNA is TGTGCCACCAGTGGCGGCGCTCGTGGCTACACCTTC. It codes for CATSGGARGYTF.

This clone was recorded many times. The V and J genes are TRBV7-6 and TRBJ2-5; the match to TRBD2 covers 7 bases. Germline V gene sequence: CDR1 SGHVS, CDR2 FNYEAQ. This CDR3 has 13 residues. The V and J ends lost 8 bases and 5 bases, in that order; junction bases with no gene match: 8. The CDR3 loop reads CASGGGKPETQYF. CDR3 nucleotide sequence: TGTGCCAGCGGGGGGGGGAAACCGGAGACCCAGTACTTC.

This clone was observed at least ten times. The genes are TRBV7-2 and TRBJ2-1, with 7 bases identical to TRBD2. The CDR3 has 15 residues. The trim removed 1 base at V and 5 bases at J, leaving 5 bases unmatched. CDR1 and CDR2 from the germline V gene are SGHTA and FQGNSA. The CDR3 DNA is TGTGCCAGCAGCTTAGGGCTAGCGGATAACAATGAGCAGTTCTTC. Protein: CASSLGLADNNEQFF.

At least ten counts were recorded for this clone. The chain links TRBV30 to TRBJ2-7; TRBD1 agrees at 9 bases. The germline V gene encodes CDR1 GTSNPN and CDR2 SVGIG (reference sequence). The CDR3 extends over 14 amino acids. Germline trimming cut 2 bases from V and 2 bases from J; bases unmatched to any gene: 4. The CDR3, as DNA: TGTGCCTGGAGTCCCGGGACAGGGCCCTACGAGCAGTACTTC. Translation: CAWSPGTGPYEQYF.

The rearrangement joins TRBV19 to TRBJ2-1; 7 positions match TRBD2. CDR3 length equals 14 residues. The ends lost 1 base at V and 7 bases at J; junction bases unmatched: 4. Germline values: CDR1 LNHDA, CDR2 SQIVND (reference sequence). Here the CDR3 reads CASSIVQLANEQFF. The CDR3 nucleotides read TGTGCCAGTAGTATAGTGCAACTAGCGAATGAGCAGTTCTTC.

This clone was seen at least ten times. The gene calls are TRBV2 and TRBJ1-1, with D perhaps matching TRBD1 (5 bases). Germline CDR1 reads SNHLY; CDR2 reads FYNNEI. Trimming took off 8 bases at V and 11 bases at J, with 18 bases between the two ends. The CDR3 spans 12 residues. The CDR3 DNA sequence: TGTGCCAGCGGGCCCGGGGACGCGGGGGCTTTCTTT. Its protein is CASGPGDAGAFF.

The chain has TRBV15 and TRBJ1-4; tentative D call: TRBD1 (5 bases). This CDR3 has 18 amino acids. V lost 0 bases, J lost 3 bases, and 17 bases lay in between. Germline V lookup: CDR1 LNHNV, CDR2 YYDKDF (reference sequence). The CDR3, as DNA: TGTGCCACCAGCAGAGATCGGTGGGGGTTGGGGGCTAATGAAAAACTGTTTTTT. Protein sequence: CATSRDRWGLGANEKLFF.

This clone was observed at least ten times. The chain couples TRBV20-1 to TRBJ2-7; TRBD1 is a possible D gene (5 bases). The CDR3 is 13 amino acids. Trimming cost V 5 bases and J 0 bases, with 11 bases left between them. Germline values: CDR1 DFQATT, CDR2 SNEGSKA (reference sequence). The CDR3 coding sequence is TGCAGTGCTGACCAGGGTTACTCCTACGAGCAGTACTTC. It yields the protein CSADQGYSYEQYF.

This clone was detected only a few times. This could be a read error, since a much larger clone is one nucleotide away. The chain has TRBV27 and TRBJ2-5, with 9 bases aligning to TRBD2. This CDR3 has 11 residues. Looked up from germline, CDR1 is MNHEY and CDR2 is SMNVEV (reference sequence). The CDR3: CANSLGTSLYF. The CDR3, as DNA: TGTGCCAACAGTCTCGGGACTAGCTTGTACTTC.

By its share, this clone is medium-sized. The rearrangement links TRBV28 to TRBJ2-7; D possibly corresponds to TRBD1 (6 bases). V gave up 7 bases and J gave up 4 bases, with 14 bases separating them. From germline, CDR1 is MDHEN and CDR2 SYDVKM. The CDR3 is made up of 13 amino acids. CDR3 in DNA: TGTGCCAGCACTGACGGGACAACTTACGAGCAGTACTTC. Amino acids: CASTDGTTYEQYF.

This chain joins TRBV11-1 and TRBJ1-2; D is unclear. The CDR3 runs to 13 residues. Germline V lookup: CDR1 SGHAT, CDR2 FQDESV (reference sequence). Trimming stripped 5 bases from V and 8 bases from J, with 15 bases between. Here the CDR3 DNA reads TGTGCCAGCAGCGGAAGGGAACTCGGCGGCTACACCTTC. It translates to CASSGRELGGYTF.

This clone was seen repeatedly, ten times or more. In nucleotides, the CDR3 is TGTGCCAGCAGCTTGGACTTGGGGGATGGGGCTGAAGCTTTCTTT. Its protein is CASSLDLGDGAEAFF. The chain links TRBV11-1 to TRBJ1-1; D is perhaps TRBD1 (5 bases). V lost 3 bases and J 6 bases, leaving 17 bases between the germline ends. CDR1 and CDR2 from the germline V gene are SGHAT and FQDESV (reference sequence). The CDR3 totals 15 residues. The complete variable domain, with remaining parts taken from reference TRBV11-1 and TRBJ1-1, reads EAEVAQSPRYKITEKSQAVAFWCDPISGHATLYWYRQILGQGPELLVQFQDESVVDDSQLPKDRFSAERLKGVDSTLKIQPAELGDSAMYLCASSLDLGDGAEAFFGQGTRLTVV.

This clone has only a few counts. Additional DNA sequences in this sample encode the identical CDR3. This rearrangement joins TRBV28 to TRBJ1-4, with D perhaps matching TRBD1 (5 bases). The V end was cut by 6 bases, the J end by 8 bases, with 22 bases between. Looked up from germline, CDR1 is MDHEN and CDR2 is SYDVKM. The CDR3 is 16 residues long. Here the CDR3 DNA reads TGTGCCAGCAGCCCCGGCCTGGGCACAGGTAGGGAAAAACTGTTTTTT. Translation gives CASSPGLGTGREKLFF.

The sample holds a few counts of this clone. V and J are TRBV6-2 or TRBV6-3 and TRBJ2-1; perhaps D is TRBD1 or TRBD2 (5 bases each). V dropped 7 bases and J dropped 1 base, with 11 bases sitting between them. There are 14 residues in the CDR3. Germline values: CDR1 MNHEY, CDR2 SVGEGT. The CDR3, as DNA: TGTGCCAGCATCGAGGGGCTATCCTACAATGAGCAGTTCTTC. Translated, it gives CASIEGLSYNEQFF.